The 13 T cell receptor beta chains below all came from one sample that was sequenced in a study of graft-versus-host responses after intestinal transplantation. Clones were read by immunoSEQ multiplex PCR, and TCRdb kept only the in-frame ones, dropping some. This table holds about 85,000 clones, roughly four fifths found once. No antigen has been identified for these receptors. The specimen was unstimulated CD8+ T cells sorted from spleen or lymph node cells, collected before intestinal transplant. The receptors derive from a human donor who received an intestinal transplant.

V is TRBV6-5 and J is TRBJ1-1; the D is unclear. The CDR3 contains 13 residues. CDR1 and CDR2 (germline): MNHEY, SVGAGI. V was trimmed by 5 bases and J by 0 bases, leaving 7 bases between them. The CDR3 DNA follows: TGTGCCAGCAGTGCAAAAATGAACACTGAAGCTTTCTTT. It encodes CASSAKMNTEAFF.

J is TRBJ2-2 and V is TRBV11-2, with a tentative D call TRBD1 (5 bases). V dropped 8 bases and J dropped 8 bases, with 21 bases sitting between them. The CDR3 covers 15 residues. Germline CDR1 SGHAT, CDR2 FQNNGV. As DNA, the CDR3 is TGTGCCAGCTATACGATTAAAGGGGTAGAGGGGGAGCTGTTTTTT. Amino acid sequence: CASYTIKGVEGELFF.

The J gene is TRBJ2-4, the V gene TRBV4-1; D not certain. Germline CDR1 reads MGHRA; CDR2 reads YSYEKL. This CDR3 spans 16 amino acids. V lost 1 base, J lost 1 base, and 11 bases lay in between. CDR3 protein: CASSQARAFAKNIQYF. CDR3 coding DNA: TGCGCCAGCAGCCAAGCTCGTGCCTTTGCCAAAAACATTCAGTACTTC.

The chain has TRBV5-1 and TRBJ2-5; 9 bases map to TRBD1. Looked up from germline, CDR1 is SGHRS and CDR2 is YFSETQ. The CDR3 covers 15 residues. Trimming at V came to 4 bases and at J to 5 bases, leaving 9 bases not matched to a gene. The CDR3 protein is CASSVGTGRVETQYF. CDR3 coding DNA: TGCGCCAGCAGCGTAGGGACAGGGCGAGTCGAGACCCAGTACTTC.

This chain joins TRBV2 and TRBJ2-7; tentatively, D is TRBD2 (6 bases). Germline CDR1 reads SNHLY; CDR2 reads FYNNEI. The V and J ends lost 6 bases and 0 bases respectively, with 15 bases between them. The CDR3 loop spans 15 amino acids. The CDR3 sequence: CASRAGTGSSYEQYF. The CDR3 bases are TGTGCCAGCAGAGCCGGGACTGGGAGCTCCTACGAGCAGTACTTC.

The chain is built from TRBV10-1 and TRBJ2-3; TRBD2 agrees at 7 bases. The CDR3 loop spans 15 amino acids. Germline CDR1 is WNHNN and CDR2 is SYGVQD (reference sequence). J lost 2 bases, V lost 3 bases, and 5 bases had no gene match. The CDR3 sequence: CASSEAGPDTDTQYF. The CDR3 DNA follows: TGCGCCAGCAGTGAAGCGGGACCCGACACAGATACGCAGTATTTT.

The chain recombines TRBV9 with TRBJ1-2; D remains unclear. This CDR3 comprises 16 residues. The germline gives CDR1 SGDLS, CDR2 YYNGEE. The germline V and J ends were trimmed by 0 bases and 2 bases, with 14 bases remaining between them. Written as DNA, the CDR3 is TGTGCCAGCAGCGTAGCTACTAGGGAGTCCAACTATGGCTACACCTTC. As protein: CASSVATRESNYGYTF.

This clone was found once. The chain combines TRBV5-5 with TRBJ2-7, with TRBD1 matching over 8 bases. V gave up 4 bases and J gave up 5 bases; unmatched junction bases: 17. Germline V gene sequence: CDR1 SGHKS, CDR2 YYEKEE (reference sequence). The CDR3 sequence is 17 residues long. CDR3 nucleotides: TGTGCCAGCAGCGAGAAACCAGGGGGCCAGCAACGACACGAGCAGTACTTC. As protein: CASSEKPGGQQRHEQYF. Supplemented by reference TRBV5-5 and TRBJ2-7, the full variable domain reads DAGVTQSPTHLIKTRGQQVTLRCSPISGHKSVSWYQQVLGQGPQFIFQYYEKEERGRGNFPDRFSARQFPNYSSELNVNALLLGDSALYLCASSEKPGGQQRHEQYFGPGTRLTVT.

The genes are TRBV27 and TRBJ2-7; TRBD2 aligns across 7 bases. The J segment lost 2 bases and the V segment lost 5 bases, leaving 9 bases of the junction unmatched. Germline-derived CDR1 and CDR2 are MNHEY and SMNVEV (reference sequence). This CDR3 has 15 amino acids. DNA of the CDR3: TGTGCCAGCAGTCCTCAACTAGCGTCAACCTACGAGCAGTACTTC. Encoded protein: CASSPQLASTYEQYF.

The rearrangement links TRBV5-1 to TRBJ1-1; D possibly corresponds to TRBD1 (5 bases). CDR3 length equals 14 residues. The germline V gene has CDR1 SGHRS and CDR2 YFSETQ. The V end was cut by 4 bases, the J end by 1 base, with 11 bases between. The CDR3 DNA reads as TGCGCCAGCAGCATGGGACCGAGGAACACTGAAGCTTTCTTT. It specifies CASSMGPRNTEAFF. Drawing the rest from reference TRBV5-1 and TRBJ1-1, the complete variable domain is KAGVTQTPRYLIKTRGQQVTLSCSPISGHRSVSWYQQTPGQGLQFLFEYFSETQRNKGNFPGRFSGRQFSNSRSEMNVSTLELGDSALYLCASSMGPRNTEAFFGQGTRLTVV.

The V gene is TRBV13, the J gene TRBJ2-2, with D possibly matching TRBD1 (6 bases). Germline lookup yields CDR1 PRHDT and CDR2 FYEKMQ (reference sequence). CDR3 size: 14 residues. Trimming removed 5 bases from V and 3 bases from J, with 10 bases in between. The CDR3 nucleotides are TGTGCCAGCAGCCTGGACAGAGACACCGGGGAGCTGTTTTTT. The encoded protein is CASSLDRDTGELFF.

The chain combines TRBV25-1 with TRBJ1-4; D is undetermined. The germline V gene has CDR1 MGHDK and CDR2 SYGVNS. V shed 5 bases and J shed 0 bases, with 19 bases lying between them. CDR3 length: 18 amino acids. In nucleotides, the CDR3 is TGTGCCAGCAGTAGGTCTCTGACCGATCCCTCAACTAATGAAAAACTGTTTTTT. Protein sequence: CASSRSLTDPSTNEKLFF.

The CDR3 DNA reads as TGTGCCAGCAGCTTAGGTTCTGGGGATAATTCACCCCTCCACTTT. Translating it yields CASSLGSGDNSPLHF. This chain joins TRBV11-2 and TRBJ1-6; D unclear. Per the germline V gene, CDR1 is SGHAT and CDR2 is FQNNGV. The V gene lost 1 base and the J gene lost 5 bases, with 9 bases spanning the gap. This CDR3 contains 15 residues.